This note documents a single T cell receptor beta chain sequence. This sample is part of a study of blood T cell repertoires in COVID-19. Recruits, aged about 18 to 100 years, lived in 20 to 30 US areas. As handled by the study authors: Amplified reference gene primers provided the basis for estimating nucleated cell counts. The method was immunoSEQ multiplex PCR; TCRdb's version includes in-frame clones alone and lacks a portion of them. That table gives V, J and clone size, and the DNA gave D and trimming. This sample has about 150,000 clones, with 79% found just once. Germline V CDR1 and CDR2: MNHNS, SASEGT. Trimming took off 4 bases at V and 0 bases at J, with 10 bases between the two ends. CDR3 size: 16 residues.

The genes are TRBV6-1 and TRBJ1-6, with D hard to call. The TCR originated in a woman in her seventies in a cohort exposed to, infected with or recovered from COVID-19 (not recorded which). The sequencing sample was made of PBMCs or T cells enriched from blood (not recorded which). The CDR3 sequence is CASSAQRSSYNSPLHF. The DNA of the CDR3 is TGTGCCAGCAGTGCCCAGAGGAGCTCCTATAATTCACCCCTCCACTTT.